This T cell receptor beta chain came from a study of blood T cells in healthy people across ages. Across the study: Per two T cells, template switching captured roughly one barcoded beta molecule.

Isolation yielded PBMCs, at least 7 million per sample, in every case. Using a J-beta primer mix together with a sample-barcoded 5' primer, a second PCR was run for about 6 to 11 cycles. TCRdb reprocessed the 5' RACE reads via MiXCR and lists one record per CDR3 protein. The data contain roughly 1.6 million distinct CDR3 sequences, roughly 30% of them singletons. This clonotype appeared a single time. The CDR3 runs 15 residues. Germline V gene lookup returns CDR1 MRHNA and CDR2 SNTAGT. V was pared by 6 bases and J by 6 bases, with 18 bases between. The rearrangement joins TRBV6-4 to TRBJ2-1; D is perhaps TRBD2 (5 bases). Sequencing input: blood. This TCR was sampled from a woman aged 30 to 39 in good health. CDR3 DNA: TGTGCCAGCAGCGGGGATTTTACCGTCATCAATGAGCAGTTCTTC. Translating it yields CASSGDFTVINEQFF.